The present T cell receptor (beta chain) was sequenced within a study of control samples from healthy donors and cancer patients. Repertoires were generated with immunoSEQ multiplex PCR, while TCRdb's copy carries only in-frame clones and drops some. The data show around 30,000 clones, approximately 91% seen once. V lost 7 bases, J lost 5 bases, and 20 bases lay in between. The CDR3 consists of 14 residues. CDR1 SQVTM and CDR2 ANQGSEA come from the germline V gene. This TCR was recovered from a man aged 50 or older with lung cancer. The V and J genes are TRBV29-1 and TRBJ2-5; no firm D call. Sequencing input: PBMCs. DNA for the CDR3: TGCAGCGCCTGTCCTCCCCCCCTCCAGGAGACCCAGTACTTC. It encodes CSACPPPLQETQYF. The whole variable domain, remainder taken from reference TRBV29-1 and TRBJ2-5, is SAVISQKPSRDICQRGTSLTIQCQVDSQVTMMFWYRQQPGQSLTLIATANQGSEATYESGFVIDKFPISRPNLTFSTLTVSNMSPEDSSIYLCSACPPPLQETQYFGPGTRLLVL.